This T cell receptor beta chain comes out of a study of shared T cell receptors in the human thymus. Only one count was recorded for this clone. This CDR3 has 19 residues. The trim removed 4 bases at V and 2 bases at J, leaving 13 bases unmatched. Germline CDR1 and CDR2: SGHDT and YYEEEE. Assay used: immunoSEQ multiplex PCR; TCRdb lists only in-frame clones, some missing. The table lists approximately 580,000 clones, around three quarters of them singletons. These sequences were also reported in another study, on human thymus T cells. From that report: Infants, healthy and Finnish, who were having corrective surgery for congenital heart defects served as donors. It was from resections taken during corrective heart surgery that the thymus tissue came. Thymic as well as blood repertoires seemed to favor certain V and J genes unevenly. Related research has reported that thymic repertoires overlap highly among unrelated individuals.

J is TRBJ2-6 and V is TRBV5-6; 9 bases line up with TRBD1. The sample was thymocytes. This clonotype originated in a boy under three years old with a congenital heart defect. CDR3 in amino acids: CASSGAGTGHPTGANVLTF. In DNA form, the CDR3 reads TGTGCCAGCAGCGGCGCCGGGACAGGGCACCCCACTGGGGCCAACGTCCTGACTTTC.